This passage covers 32 T cell receptor beta chains from one sample sequenced in a study of blood T cells in healthy people across ages. It was with a sample-barcoded 5' primer and a J-beta primer mix that a second PCR of roughly 6 to 12 cycles was run. TCRdb recomputed calls from the 5' RACE reads with MiXCR, one row per CDR3 protein. The sample gives hundreds of thousands of distinct CDR3 sequences, roughly 53% of which show up once; 30% to 40% is in the top ten. Sequences were obtained from blood. Source of these receptors: a man aged 60 to 69 in good health.

The chain uses TRBV12-3 or TRBV12-4 and TRBJ2-2; D call uncertain. The CDR3 extends over 12 amino acids. The V end lost 6 bases, the J end lost 9 bases, and 11 bases lay between the germline ends. CDR3 nucleotide sequence: TGTGCCAGCAGCCTCCCGGGCCGGGAGCTGTTTTTT. It specifies CASSLPGRELFF.

The chain uses TRBV9 and TRBJ2-1, with 9 bases fitting TRBD1. The J segment lost 4 bases and the V segment lost 4 bases, leaving 6 bases of the junction unmatched. The CDR3 is 15 residues long. Germline CDR1 SGDLS, CDR2 YYNGEE. CDR3 amino acids: CASSPGDRVYNEQFF. The CDR3 bases are TGTGCCAGCAGCCCAGGGGACAGGGTGTACAATGAGCAGTTCTTC.

The gene calls are TRBV7-2 and TRBJ2-5; TRBD2 matches 11 bases. V shed 5 bases, J shed 2 bases, and the junction held 7 bases outside the gene matches. The germline gives CDR1 SGHTA, CDR2 FQGNSA. The CDR3 spans 16 residues. CDR3 in DNA: TGTGCCAGCAGCCCACCGACTAGCGGGGTACAAGAGACCCAGTACTTC. Protein: CASSPPTSGVQETQYF.

The rearrangement uses TRBV18 and TRBJ2-5, with D unclear. The CDR3 spans 18 residues. Trimming stripped 2 bases from V and 2 bases from J, with 21 bases between. Germline loops: CDR1 KGHSH, CDR2 LQKENI. CDR3 sequence reads: CASSPRLIPDLSQETQYF. The CDR3 DNA reads TGTGCCAGCTCACCAAGACTCATTCCGGATCTTTCGCAAGAGACCCAGTACTTC.

This clonotype was detected once. The gene calls are TRBV5-1 and TRBJ2-3; TRBD2 aligns across 10 bases. V lost 0 bases to trimming and J lost 6 bases; unmatched junction nucleotides: 16. This CDR3 has 19 amino acids. Germline loops: CDR1 SGHRS, CDR2 YFSETQ. The chain's CDR3 is CASSLGLAGSSHSQDTQYF. DNA for the CDR3: TGCGCCAGCAGCTTGGGACTAGCGGGTTCATCACATTCACAGGATACGCAGTATTTT.

The count of this clonotype is one. The rearrangement uses TRBV14 and TRBJ2-3; no clear D gene. V lost 0 bases and J 4 bases, leaving 8 bases between the germline ends. CDR1 and CDR2 from the germline V gene are SGHDN and FVKESK. This CDR3 is 14 amino acids long. CDR3 nucleotides: TGTGCCAGCAGCCAAGATATGGCGGCAGATACGCAGTATTTT. Amino acid sequence: CASSQDMAADTQYF. Looking up the rest from reference TRBV14 and TRBJ2-3 gives the full variable domain: EAGVTQFPSHSVIEKGQTVTLRCDPISGHDNLYWYRRVMGKEIKFLLHFVKESKQDESGMPNNRFLAERTGGTYSTLKVQPAELEDSGVYFCASSQDMAADTQYFGPGTRLTVL.

In this sample, this clonotype turned up a few times. V and J are TRBV5-1 and TRBJ2-7; 8 bases map to TRBD1. V lost 4 bases to trimming and J lost 9 bases; unmatched junction nucleotides: 9. The CDR3 runs to 13 residues. Germline loops: CDR1 SGHRS, CDR2 YFSETQ. This chain's CDR3 is CASSGGTGVRQYF. The DNA for the CDR3 is TGCGCCAGCAGCGGGGGGACAGGCGTTCGGCAGTACTTC.

The chain has TRBV7-2 and TRBJ2-5; 9 bases are a match to TRBD2. Germline V gives CDR1 SGHTA, CDR2 FQGNSA. This CDR3 has 15 amino acids. Trimming removed 3 bases from V and 5 bases from J; junction bases left unmatched: 7. Written as DNA, the CDR3 is TGTGCCAGCAGCTTCCGGACTAGCGAGGGGGAGACCCAGTACTTC. As protein: CASSFRTSEGETQYF.

This clonotype was seen once. The chain is built from TRBV5-1 and TRBJ2-7; D gene unclear. The V end was cut by 4 bases, the J end by 2 bases, with 10 bases between. The CDR3 has 13 amino acids. From germline, CDR1 is SGHRS and CDR2 YFSETQ. The CDR3 DNA reads as TGCGCCAGCAGCGCCGGACCAGCCTACGAGCAGTACTTC. Encoded protein: CASSAGPAYEQYF. The full variable domain, its missing parts supplied by reference TRBV5-1 and TRBJ2-7, is KAGVTQTPRYLIKTRGQQVTLSCSPISGHRSVSWYQQTPGQGLQFLFEYFSETQRNKGNFPGRFSGRQFSNSRSEMNVSTLELGDSALYLCASSAGPAYEQYFGPGTRLTVT.

V is TRBV10-3 and J is TRBJ1-5; D ambiguous. The germline CDR1 and CDR2 sequences are ENHRY and SYGVKD. The V end was cut by 2 bases, the J end by 0 bases, with 14 bases between. This CDR3 has 17 amino acids. CDR3 sequence: CAISETFVGDSNQPQHF. CDR3 nucleotides: TGTGCCATCAGTGAGACCTTTGTGGGAGATAGCAATCAGCCCCAGCATTTT.

The genes are TRBV25-1 and TRBJ2-3; 10 bases line up with TRBD1. The junction had 10 bases not matched to a gene; V was cut back by 3 bases and J by 4 bases. Looked up from germline, CDR1 is MGHDK and CDR2 is SYGVNS. The CDR3 loop spans 17 amino acids. CDR3 DNA sequence: TGTGCCAGCAGTGAGTATAGGGGACAGGGGACAGCAGATACGCAGTATTTT. This sequence encodes CASSEYRGQGTADTQYF.

The rearrangement joins TRBV5-1 to TRBJ2-1; TRBD2 aligns across 10 bases. This CDR3 spans 16 amino acids. V trimming: 3 bases; J trimming: 8 bases; junction bases outside the gene matches: 11. CDR1 and CDR2 from the germline V gene are SGHRS and YFSETQ. The CDR3 protein is CASSSTSGSLYDEQFF. The DNA for the CDR3 is TGCGCCAGCAGCTCGACTAGCGGGTCCTTGTACGATGAGCAGTTCTTC.

V gene TRBV20-1 combines with J gene TRBJ2-5, with TRBD2 matching 10 bases. Germline V gene sequence: CDR1 DFQATT, CDR2 SNEGSKA (reference sequence). Losses at the gene ends were 0 bases for V and 0 bases for J; bases not matched to a gene: 10. The CDR3 consists of 18 residues. The CDR3 bases are TGCAGTGCTAGAGATTATCGGCTAGCGGGGGAACACCAAGAGACCCAGTACTTC. This gives the protein CSARDYRLAGEHQETQYF.

The V gene is TRBV20-1, the J gene TRBJ2-5, with a weak D call TRBD1 (5 bases). CDR3 length: 13 residues. Germline CDR1 is DFQATT and CDR2 is SNEGSKA (reference sequence). Trimming shortened V by 3 bases and J by 5 bases, and 13 bases separated the two germline ends. The CDR3 sequence: CSASRDRRETQYF. CDR3 nucleotide sequence: TGCAGTGCTAGCAGGGATCGAAGGGAGACCCAGTACTTC.

This clonotype was detected ten times or more. This chain links TRBV2 with TRBJ2-6, with 12 bases lining up with TRBD2. Germline values: CDR1 SNHLY, CDR2 FYNNEI. The CDR3 length is 17 residues. Trimming cost V 7 bases and J 2 bases; bases outside gene matches: 6. CDR3 in amino acids: CASISTSGGTGANVLTF. The CDR3, as DNA: TGTGCCAGCATCTCGACTAGCGGGGGAACTGGGGCCAACGTCCTGACTTTC.

For this clonotype: Relative to the germline gene, one junction end is altered; a read error may explain this. The chain couples TRBV20-1 to TRBJ2-1; D remains unclear. The CDR3 runs to 12 residues. Germline lookup yields CDR1 DFQATT and CDR2 SNEGSKA (reference sequence). CDR3 amino acids: CSASSRYDEQFF. The CDR3 nucleotides are TGCAGTGCTAGTTCTCGCTACGATGAGCAGTTCTTC.

The chain joins TRBV20-1 to TRBJ2-3; 12 bases agree with TRBD2. The CDR3 totals 15 residues. The germline V gene encodes CDR1 DFQATT and CDR2 SNEGSKA (reference sequence). V lost 6 bases and J lost 6; bases outside the gene matches: 10. CDR3 DNA sequence: TGCAGTGCCGACGGACTAGCGGGGATGGGTGATACGCAGTATTTT. Translation: CSADGLAGMGDTQYF.

This clonotype was seen only a few times. This rearrangement joins TRBV7-2 to TRBJ2-5; D unclear. This CDR3 is built from 14 residues. The germline V gene encodes CDR1 SGHTA and CDR2 FQGNSA. V shed 2 bases and J shed 0 bases, with 7 bases lying between them. This CDR3 reads CASSLKADQETQYF. In DNA form, the CDR3 reads TGTGCCAGCAGCTTAAAGGCAGACCAAGAGACCCAGTACTTC. Looking up the rest from reference TRBV7-2 and TRBJ2-5 gives the full variable domain: GAGVSQSPSNKVTEKGKDVELRCDPISGHTALYWYRQSLGQGLEFLIYFQGNSAPDKSGLPSDRFSAERTGGSVSTLTIQRTQQEDSAVYLCASSLKADQETQYFGPGTRLLVL.

The chain couples TRBV10-3 to TRBJ1-6; D unresolved. The CDR3 sequence is 17 residues long. Germline V gene sequence: CDR1 ENHRY, CDR2 SYGVKD. Trimming pared 0 bases from V and 0 bases from J, leaving 9 bases between. The DNA of the CDR3 is TGTGCCATCAGTGAGTCCGACGGGAGCTCCTATAATTCACCCCTCCACTTT. Its protein is CAISESDGSSYNSPLHF.

This clonotype came up many times. The gene calls are TRBV4-2 and TRBJ1-3; D not resolved. Trimming pared 0 bases from V and 2 bases from J, leaving 14 bases between. CDR3 length: 17 residues. Germline CDR1 reads LGHNA; CDR2 reads YNFKEQ. Written as DNA, the CDR3 is TGTGCCAGCAGCCAAGAGGTCGCCCTGAGGGCTGGAAACACCATATATTTT. Translating gives CASSQEVALRAGNTIYF.

This chain joins TRBV7-2 and TRBJ2-7; TRBD2 aligns across 14 bases. V trimming: 5 bases; J trimming: 4 bases; junction bases outside the gene matches: 10. Germline CDR1 and CDR2: SGHTA and FQGNSA. CDR3 size: 17 residues. CDR3: CASSPGLAGGLTYEQYF. The CDR3 nucleotides are TGTGCCAGCAGCCCAGGACTAGCGGGGGGACTCACTTACGAGCAGTACTTC.

A few counts support this clonotype. The CDR3 loop reads CASSERYTGELFF. In nucleotides, the CDR3 is TGTGCCAGCAGCGAACGTTACACCGGGGAGCTGTTTTTT. The V call is TRBV7-2, the J call TRBJ2-2; D remains unclear. Germline values: CDR1 SGHTA, CDR2 FQGNSA. Trimming took 5 bases from V and 3 from J, leaving 7 bases between them. The CDR3 extends over 13 amino acids.

The chain has TRBV10-3 and TRBJ2-5; unclear D gene. The V end lost 2 bases, the J end lost 1 base, and 14 bases lay between the germline ends. This CDR3 comprises 16 residues. Germline values: CDR1 ENHRY, CDR2 SYGVKD. The CDR3 spells CAISEAPSQSQETQYF. DNA for the CDR3: TGTGCCATCAGTGAGGCCCCCTCCCAGAGCCAAGAGACCCAGTACTTC.

The rearrangement joins TRBV29-1 to TRBJ2-2; 10 bases match TRBD1. This CDR3 is 13 amino acids long. Germline V gene data show CDR1 as SQVTM and CDR2 as ANQGSEA. The trim removed 5 bases at V and 6 bases at J, leaving 3 bases unmatched. CDR3 bases: TGCAGCGTTCAGACAGGGGGCGCCGGGGAGCTGTTTTTT. Residues: CSVQTGGAGELFF.

The rearrangement links TRBV27 to TRBJ1-4; 8 positions agree with TRBD1. Germline assignment: CDR1 MNHEY and CDR2 SMNVEV (reference sequence). CDR3 size: 14 residues. J was trimmed by 7 bases and V by 5 bases; bases with no gene match: 6. The CDR3 sequence is CASSHRGTTEKLFF. CDR3 bases: TGTGCCAGCAGTCACAGGGGGACGACTGAAAAACTGTTTTTT.

The rearrangement uses TRBV20-1 and TRBJ2-3; perhaps D is TRBD1 or TRBD2 (6 bases each). Trimming pared 0 bases from V and 6 bases from J, leaving 22 bases between. The CDR3 consists of 17 residues. Per the germline V gene, CDR1 is DFQATT and CDR2 is SNEGSKA (reference sequence). This CDR3 is CSARDARGAPRRDTQYF. The CDR3 DNA is TGCAGTGCTAGAGATGCTAGGGGGGCCCCGCGGAGGGATACGCAGTATTTT.

The sample holds many counts of this clonotype. The DNA of the CDR3 is TGCGCCAGCAGTGGACTTCTCCAAGAGACCCAGTACTTC. It codes for CASSGLLQETQYF. The V call is TRBV5-1, the J call TRBJ2-5; weak D call: TRBD2 (5 bases). The CDR3 is 13 residues long. The germline CDR1 and CDR2 sequences are SGHRS and YFSETQ. Trimming removed 5 bases from V and 1 base from J, with 9 bases in between.

This clonotype was observed a handful of times. CDR3 sequence reads: CASSPRGGLATYNEQFF. In nucleotides, the CDR3 is TGTGCCAGCAGCCCAAGGGGAGGACTAGCGACCTACAATGAGCAGTTCTTC. The genes are TRBV12-3 or TRBV12-4 and TRBJ2-1; the match to TRBD2 covers 9 bases. The CDR3 has 17 residues. Losses at the gene ends were 6 bases for V and 2 bases for J; bases not matched to a gene: 11.

V gene TRBV7-2 combines with J gene TRBJ1-4; 8 bases align to TRBD1. Germline CDR1 reads SGHTA; CDR2 reads FQGNSA. The CDR3 runs to 15 residues. Trimming at V came to 5 bases and at J to 7 bases, leaving 9 bases not matched to a gene. CDR3 sequence reads: CASSPGRTGREKLFF. The CDR3 nucleotides read TGTGCCAGCAGCCCAGGCCGGACAGGGCGTGAAAAACTGTTTTTT. Complete variable domain (other parts from reference TRBV7-2 and TRBJ1-4): GAGVSQSPSNKVTEKGKDVELRCDPISGHTALYWYRQSLGQGLEFLIYFQGNSAPDKSGLPSDRFSAERTGGSVSTLTIQRTQQEDSAVYLCASSPGRTGREKLFFGSGTQLSVL.

This chain uses TRBV10-3 with TRBJ2-2; D perhaps matches TRBD2 (6 bases). V lost 6 bases, J lost 0 bases, and 14 bases lay in between. The CDR3 is made up of 16 amino acids. Germline V gene lookup returns CDR1 ENHRY and CDR2 SYGVKD. Written as DNA, the CDR3 is TGTGCCATCAGCGAGGGTACGGGGGCGAACACCGGGGAGCTGTTTTTT. Translation: CAISEGTGANTGELFF.

V usage is TRBV20-1 and J usage is TRBJ2-1; D is undetermined. Trimming pared 3 bases from V and 5 bases from J, leaving 5 bases between. Germline assignment: CDR1 DFQATT and CDR2 SNEGSKA (reference sequence). The CDR3 length is 11 residues. CDR3 DNA sequence: TGCAGTGCTAGGGAAGACAATGAGCAGTTCTTC. This sequence encodes CSAREDNEQFF.

The V and J genes are TRBV6-2 or TRBV6-3 and TRBJ2-1; D remains ambiguous. The V and J ends lost 6 bases and 2 bases respectively, with 11 bases between them. This CDR3 comprises 14 residues. Germline CDR1 MNHEY, CDR2 SVGEGT. For the CDR3, the DNA is TGTGCCAGCAGAAGCATAAGCCCCTACAATGAGCAGTTCTTC. Translated, it gives CASRSISPYNEQFF.